A selection of T cell receptor beta chains follows, all from one sample in a study of a mutant IDH1 vaccine in newly diagnosed glioma. Produced via immunoSEQ multiplex PCR; TCRdb's table is partial and in-frame only. This sample has roughly 70,000 clones; roughly 85% occur once, and the top ten carry around 2.9%. Sequences were derived from PBMCs, sampled from a glioma patient treated with radiotherapy, temozolomide or both. These receptor sequences come from a man aged 25 to 40 with glioma. Both conserved end residues are part of each CDR3. The order of the fields is CDR3 protein, CDR3 DNA, clone size, V gene, J gene, D gene, CDR3 length. A D gene is named only where the DNA matches it firmly. Rows may omit the clone size; those that give it use once, few, many or a size class.

CDR3aa: CASMPTISGEYWGQETQYF
CDR3nt: TGTGCCAGTATGCCGACTATCTCTGGGGAATATTGGGGCCAAGAGACCCAGTACTTC
abundance: NA
v_gene: TRBV19
j_gene: TRBJ2-5
d_gene: NA
len: 19

CDR3aa: CASSLVGTGIYNEQFF
CDR3nt: TGTGCCAGCAGCTTAGTCGGGACAGGTATTTACAATGAGCAGTTCTTC
abundance: NA
v_gene: TRBV7-6
j_gene: TRBJ2-1
d_gene: TRBD1
len: 16

CDR3aa: CASSFGQYYEQYF
CDR3nt: TGTGCCAGCAGTTTCGGGCAGTACTACGAGCAGTACTTC
abundance: NA
v_gene: TRBV27
j_gene: TRBJ2-7
d_gene: NA
len: 13

CDR3aa: CASSLGGFPQHF
CDR3nt: TGTGCCAGCAGCTTAGGGGGCTTCCCCCAGCATTTT
abundance: NA
v_gene: TRBV7-8
j_gene: TRBJ1-5
d_gene: NA
len: 12

CDR3aa: CASSPTAALNTEAFF
CDR3nt: TGTGCCAGCAGCCCTACCGCAGCTTTGAACACTGAAGCTTTCTTT
abundance: NA
v_gene: TRBV11-2
j_gene: TRBJ1-1
d_gene: NA
len: 15

CDR3aa: CARKGLAGTGELFF
CDR3nt: TGTGCCAGGAAGGGACTAGCGGGGACCGGGGAGCTGTTTTTT
abundance: NA
v_gene: TRBV6-4
j_gene: TRBJ2-2
d_gene: TRBD2
len: 14

CDR3aa: CASSLVITETANYGYTF
CDR3nt: TGTGCCAGCAGCTTAGTGATAACAGAAACCGCCAACTATGGCTACACCTTC
abundance: NA
v_gene: TRBV7-2
j_gene: TRBJ1-2
d_gene: NA
len: 17

CDR3aa: CANRGDYYGYTF
CDR3nt: TGTGCCAATAGAGGGGACTACTATGGCTACACCTTC
abundance: NA
v_gene: TRBV10-3
j_gene: TRBJ1-2
d_gene: NA
len: 12

CDR3aa: CASSFVGPYEQYF
CDR3nt: TGTGCCAGCAGTTTTGTGGGGCCCTACGAGCAGTACTTC
abundance: NA
v_gene: TRBV28
j_gene: TRBJ2-7
d_gene: NA
len: 13

CDR3aa: CASSFGPKAEQYF
CDR3nt: TGCGCCAGCAGCTTTGGGCCCAAAGCGGAGCAGTACTTC
abundance: once
v_gene: TRBV5-1
j_gene: TRBJ2-7
d_gene: NA
len: 13

CDR3aa: CASPDSNQPQHF
CDR3nt: TGTGCCAGCCCGGACAGCAATCAGCCCCAGCATTTT
abundance: NA
v_gene: TRBV28
j_gene: TRBJ1-5
d_gene: NA
len: 12

CDR3aa: CASSDSTGGTGELFF
CDR3nt: TGTGCCAGCAGTGACTCGACAGGGGGCACCGGGGAGCTGTTTTTT
abundance: NA
v_gene: TRBV6-4
j_gene: TRBJ2-2
d_gene: TRBD1
len: 15

CDR3aa: CASSSGQYNEQFF
CDR3nt: TGTGCCAGCAGTTCCGGACAGTACAATGAGCAGTTCTTC
abundance: NA
v_gene: TRBV7-7
j_gene: TRBJ2-1
d_gene: NA
len: 13

CDR3aa: CASGLRQGYGYTF
CDR3nt: TGTGCTAGTGGTTTGAGACAGGGTTATGGCTACACCTTC
abundance: NA
v_gene: TRBV12-5
j_gene: TRBJ1-2
d_gene: TRBD1
len: 13

CDR3aa: CASRAGSTYNSPLHF
CDR3nt: TGTGCCAGCAGAGCAGGGTCTACCTATAATTCACCCCTCCACTTT
abundance: NA
v_gene: TRBV6-5
j_gene: TRBJ1-6
d_gene: NA
len: 15

CDR3aa: CASGGAGFLVTNEKLFF
CDR3nt: TGCGCCAGCGGAGGGGCCGGGTTCCTCGTAACTAATGAAAAACTGTTTTTT
abundance: NA
v_gene: TRBV4-1
j_gene: TRBJ1-4
d_gene: NA
len: 17

CDR3aa: CASSLPGQLYEQYF
CDR3nt: TGCGCCAGCAGCTTGCCGGGACAGCTCTACGAGCAGTACTTC
abundance: NA
v_gene: TRBV5-1
j_gene: TRBJ2-7
d_gene: TRBD1
len: 14

CDR3aa: CASSSRTSGGPYNEQFF
CDR3nt: TGCGCCAGCAGCTCTCGGACTAGCGGGGGACCATACAATGAGCAGTTCTTC
abundance: NA
v_gene: TRBV5-1
j_gene: TRBJ2-1
d_gene: TRBD2
len: 17

CDR3aa: CASSLGDRGVSTDTQYF
CDR3nt: TGTGCCAGCAGCCTGGGAGACAGGGGCGTGAGCACAGATACGCAGTATTTT
abundance: NA
v_gene: TRBV7-9
j_gene: TRBJ2-3
d_gene: TRBD1
len: 17

CDR3aa: CASSLGLAGRETQYF
CDR3nt: TGCGCCAGCAGCCTCGGACTAGCGGGGAGGGAGACCCAGTACTTC
abundance: once
v_gene: TRBV4-1
j_gene: TRBJ2-5
d_gene: TRBD2
len: 15

CDR3aa: CASSQGGMLKAGPGSYEQYF
CDR3nt: TGTGCCAGCAGCCAAGGGGGGATGTTGAAAGCGGGTCCTGGCTCCTACGAGCAGTACTTC
abundance: NA
v_gene: TRBV4-2
j_gene: TRBJ2-7
d_gene: NA
len: 20

CDR3aa: CASSTNYGYTF
CDR3nt: TGTGCCAGCAGTACCAACTATGGCTACACCTTC
abundance: NA
v_gene: TRBV5-4
j_gene: TRBJ1-2
d_gene: NA
len: 11